This TCR beta chain was profiled in a study of patients with pleural tuberculosis (TCRdb year 2014). Sequencing relied on an Illumina Genome Analyzer IIx. Using fastp trimming at Q25 and MiXCR clonotype assembly, TCRdb reanalyzed the public sequencing data and kept in-frame beta chains. Every entry covers one CDR3 protein and lists the most common genes and DNA from its rows. Within this sample are approximately 50,000 distinct CDR3 sequences, with about 7.3% of them counted one time only. The top ten clones comprise under 20% of the sample. Taken from the germline V gene, the CDR1 and CDR2 loops are SGHAT and FQNNGV. The V end gives up 4 bases and the J end 3 bases, leaving 4 bases in the junction not matched to a gene. The CDR3 measures 15 amino acids from cysteine to phenylalanine. Of the read, only the CDR3 DNA is kept; its 45 bases are in frame from base 1. This clonotype was found many times. Its antigen is still unknown. Base qualities are not provided; no much larger clone lies one nucleotide away.

This TCR was sampled from a human donor with pleural tuberculosis. In this chain, TRBV11-2 is recombined with TRBJ2-3, with 10 central nucleotides matching TRBD2. The CDR3 sequence is CASSSLAGVTDTQYF. The nucleotides read TGTGCCAGCAGCTCGCTAGCGGGAGTTACAGATACGCAGTATTTT. The CDR3, completed at both ends by the reference TRBV11-2 and TRBJ2-3 genes, gives the full variable domain EAGVAQSPRYKIIEKRQSVAFWCNPISGHATLYWYQQILGQGPKLLIQFQNNGVVDDSQLPKDRFSAERLKGVDSTLKIQPAKLEDSAVYLCASSSLAGVTDTQYFGPGTRLTVL.